Below, one T cell receptor beta chain is given with its context. These data originate in a study of T cell changes during pregnancy in multiple sclerosis. Some clones are missing from TCRdb's copy, which holds only in-frame ones; the method was immunoSEQ multiplex PCR. Of roughly 90,000 clones in the sample, about 94% are singletons; the top ten hold about 2%. Between the trimmed V and J ends, which lost 7 bases and 7 bases, there was a span of 19 bases. CDR1 and CDR2 (germline): MDHEN, SYDVKM. This CDR3 comprises 14 residues. The clonotype comes from a female donor with multiple sclerosis, enrolled in a pregnancy study. The rearrangement links TRBV28 to TRBJ1-2; TRBD1 might be the D (6 bases). The material was peripheral blood, obtained in the third trimester of pregnancy. The CDR3 loop reads CASTFLGRGGGYTF. The CDR3 DNA reads as TGTGCCAGCACCTTTTTGGGCAGGGGTGGTGGCTACACCTTC.